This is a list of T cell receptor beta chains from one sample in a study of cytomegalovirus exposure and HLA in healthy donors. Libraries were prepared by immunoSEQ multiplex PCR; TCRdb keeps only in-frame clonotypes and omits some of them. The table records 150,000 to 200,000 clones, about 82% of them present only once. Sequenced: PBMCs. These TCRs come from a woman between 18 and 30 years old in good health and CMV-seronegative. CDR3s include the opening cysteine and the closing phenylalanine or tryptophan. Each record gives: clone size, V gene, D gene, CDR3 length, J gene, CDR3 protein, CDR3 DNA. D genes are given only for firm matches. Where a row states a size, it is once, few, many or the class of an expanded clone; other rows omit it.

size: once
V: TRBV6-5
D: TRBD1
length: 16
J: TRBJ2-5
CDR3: CASSYTPGTGGDTQYF
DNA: TGTGCCAGCAGTTACACCCCCGGGACAGGGGGCGATACCCAGTACTTC

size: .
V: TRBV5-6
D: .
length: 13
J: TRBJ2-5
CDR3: CASSGTGQETQYF
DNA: TGTGCCAGCAGTGGGACTGGCCAAGAGACCCAGTACTTC

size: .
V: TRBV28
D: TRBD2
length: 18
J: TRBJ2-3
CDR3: CASSQAPGLAGISGTQYF
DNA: TGTGCCAGCAGCCAAGCACCGGGACTAGCGGGAATTAGTGGTACGCAGTATTTT

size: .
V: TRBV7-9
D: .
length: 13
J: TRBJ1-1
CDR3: CASTKGGGTEAFF
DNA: TGTGCCAGCACCAAGGGCGGGGGCACTGAAGCTTTCTTT

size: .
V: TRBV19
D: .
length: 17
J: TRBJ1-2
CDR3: CASSMVGVSGANYGYTF
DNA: TGTGCCAGTAGTATGGTTGGGGTGTCAGGGGCTAACTATGGCTACACCTTC

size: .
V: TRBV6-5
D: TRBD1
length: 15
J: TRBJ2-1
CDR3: CASRPGQGSYNEQFF
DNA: TGTGCCAGCAGGCCCGGACAGGGCTCCTACAATGAGCAGTTCTTC

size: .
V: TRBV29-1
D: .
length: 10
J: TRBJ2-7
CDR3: CSVGGYEQYF
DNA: TGCAGCGTTGGCGGCTACGAGCAGTACTTC

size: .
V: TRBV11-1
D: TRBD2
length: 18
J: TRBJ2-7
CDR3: CASSLGTSGGPGAYEQYF
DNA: TGTGCCAGCAGCTTAGGGACTAGCGGGGGCCCAGGAGCCTACGAGCAGTACTTC

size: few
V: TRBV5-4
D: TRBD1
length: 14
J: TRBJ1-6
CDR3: CASSFGQGNSPLHF
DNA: TGTGCCAGCAGCTTCGGACAGGGGAATTCACCCCTCCACTTT

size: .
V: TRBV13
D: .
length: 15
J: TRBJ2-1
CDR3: CASSSPWRDYNEQFF
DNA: TGTGCCAGCAGCTCCCCGTGGAGGGACTACAATGAGCAGTTCTTC

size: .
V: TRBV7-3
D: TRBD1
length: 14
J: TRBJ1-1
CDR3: CASSLYRGNTEAFF
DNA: TGTGCCAGCAGCTTATACAGGGGAAACACTGAAGCTTTCTTT

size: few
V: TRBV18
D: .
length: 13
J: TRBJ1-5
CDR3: CASSPRGGGTQHF
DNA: TGTGCCAGCTCACCACGAGGAGGTGGGACCCAGCATTTT

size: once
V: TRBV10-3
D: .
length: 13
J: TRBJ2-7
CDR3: CAINREGTYEQYF
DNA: TGTGCCATCAACAGGGAAGGGACCTACGAGCAGTACTTC

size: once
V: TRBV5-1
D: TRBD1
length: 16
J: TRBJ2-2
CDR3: CASSRQGAVWAGELFF
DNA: TGCGCCAGCAGCCGACAGGGGGCAGTTTGGGCCGGGGAGCTGTTTTTT

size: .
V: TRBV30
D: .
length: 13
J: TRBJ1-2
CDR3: CAWTPGANYGYTF
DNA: TGTGCCTGGACCCCGGGGGCTAACTATGGCTACACCTTC

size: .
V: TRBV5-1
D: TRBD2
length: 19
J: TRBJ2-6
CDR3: CASSLETGGLNSGANVLTF
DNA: TGCGCCAGCAGCTTGGAGACGGGGGGACTAAACTCTGGGGCCAACGTCCTGACTTTC

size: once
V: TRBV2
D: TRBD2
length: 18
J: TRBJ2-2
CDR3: CAIYGSTSGRGLSGELFF
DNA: TGTGCCATCTACGGATCGACTAGCGGGAGGGGGTTGTCCGGGGAGCTGTTTTTT

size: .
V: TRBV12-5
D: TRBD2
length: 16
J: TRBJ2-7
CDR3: CASGLGPRGGSYEQYF
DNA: TGTGCTAGTGGTTTGGGACCCCGCGGGGGTTCCTACGAGCAGTACTTC

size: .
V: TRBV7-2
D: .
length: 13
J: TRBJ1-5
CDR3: CASSLQGNQPQHF
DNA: TGTGCCAGCAGCTTACAGGGTAATCAGCCCCAGCATTTT

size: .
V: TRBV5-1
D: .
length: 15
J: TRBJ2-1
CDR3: CASSPIQESYNEQFF
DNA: TGCGCCAGCAGCCCTATACAGGAGAGCTACAATGAGCAGTTCTTC